This TCR beta chain appears in the sequencing data of a study of metastatic and nonmetastatic thyroid tumors. TCRdb re-processed the PCR reads through MiXCR. Here the sample spans 13,000 to 15,000 clones, 10% to 15% being singletons. The entire patient cohort was treatment-naive prior to thyroid surgery. From germline, CDR1 is SGHRS and CDR2 YFSETQ. Losses at the gene ends were 4 bases for V and 7 bases for J; bases not matched to a gene: 16. The CDR3 spans 17 residues. This clone was counted ten times or more. The sequencing input was blood. This chain links TRBV5-1 with TRBJ1-1; TRBD1 matches 10 bases. The clonotype originates from a female donor with papillary thyroid cancer or a benign thyroid nodule (not recorded which). Some clones in this sample may be carry-over from other donors' samples. CDR3 protein: CASSLTGTGAPQYEAFF. CDR3 DNA: TGCGCCAGCAGCCTCACCGGGACAGGGGCACCCCAATATGAAGCTTTCTTT.